Each of the 6 T cell receptor beta chains below was sequenced from the same sample in a study of early T cells in non-severe SARS-CoV-2 infection. One entry per CDR3 protein results from TCRdb running MiXCR on the 5' RACE reads. Of 45,000 to 50,000 distinct CDR3 sequences in the sample, around 6.5% were seen once. This sample comprised whole blood, obtained at baseline. These receptors were obtained from an adult who was a healthcare worker with PCR-confirmed SARS-CoV-2 infection or an uninfected control (not recorded which).

In this sample, this clonotype turned up a few times. The genes are TRBV2 and TRBJ1-1; D not certain. The CDR3 length is 14 residues. Germline V gene lookup returns CDR1 SNHLY and CDR2 FYNNEI. V was cut by 3 bases and J by 0 bases, with 8 bases left in between. This CDR3 is CASSDANLNTEAFF. The CDR3 DNA reads TGTGCCAGCAGTGATGCGAACTTGAACACTGAAGCTTTCTTT. The full variable domain, rest sourced from reference TRBV2 and TRBJ1-1, is EPEVTQTPSHQVTQMGQEVILRCVPISNHLYFYWYRQILGQKVEFLVSFYNNEISEKSEIFDDQFSVERPDGSNFTLKIRSTKLEDSAMYFCASSDANLNTEAFFGQGTRLTVV.

The rearrangement links TRBV6-6 to TRBJ1-1, with 7 bases lining up with TRBD1. V lost 5 bases, J lost 0 bases, and 3 bases stayed unmatched. The CDR3 is made up of 14 amino acids. Per germline, CDR1 MNHNY and CDR2 SVGAGI (reference sequence). CDR3 coding DNA: TGTGCCAGCAGTGGGACAGTCTTGAACACTGAAGCTTTCTTT. Translating gives CASSGTVLNTEAFF.

Ten or more counts support this clonotype. This rearrangement joins TRBV19 to TRBJ1-1, with 7 bases fitting TRBD1. CDR1 and CDR2 from the germline V gene are LNHDA and SQIVND (reference sequence). The CDR3 is 15 amino acids. V was pared by 3 bases and J by 2 bases, with 6 bases of the junction left unmatched. CDR3 nucleotides: TGTGCCAGTAGTATTGATGGGACAGAAAACACTGAAGCTTTCTTT. This gives the protein CASSIDGTENTEAFF. Together with reference TRBV19 and TRBJ1-1, the CDR3 gives the full variable domain: DGGITQSPKYLFRKEGQNVTLSCEQNLNHDAMYWYRQDPGQGLRLIYYSQIVNDFQKGDIAEGYSVSREKKESFPLTVTSAQKNPTAFYLCASSIDGTENTEAFFGQGTRLTVV.

This clonotype was seen ten or more times. The V and J genes are TRBV7-9 and TRBJ1-2, with D unresolved. The CDR3 spans 14 residues. Germline-derived CDR1 and CDR2 are SEHNR and FQNEAQ (reference sequence). Trimming removed 1 base at V and 5 bases at J, with 11 bases between. The CDR3: CASSLEGEYYGYTF. CDR3 DNA sequence: TGTGCCAGCAGCTTAGAGGGCGAGTATTATGGCTACACCTTC.

The chain has TRBV3-1 and TRBJ2-3; 8 bases are a match to TRBD2. The CDR3 sequence is 16 residues long. Germline V gives CDR1 LGHDT, CDR2 YNNKEL (reference sequence). Trimming cost V 1 base and J 9 bases; bases outside gene matches: 12. CDR3 protein: CASSQGTGGALRTQYF. The DNA of the CDR3 is TGTGCCAGCAGCCAAGGGACCGGGGGGGCTCTGAGGACGCAGTATTTT.

At least ten counts were recorded for this clonotype. The chain carries TRBV7-6 and TRBJ2-3; D is undetermined. Germline CDR1 SGHVS, CDR2 FNYEAQ. V lost 0 bases, J lost 5 bases, and 0 bases lay in between. The CDR3 runs to 11 residues. The CDR3 spells CASSLADTQYF. In nucleotides, the CDR3 is TGTGCCAGCAGCTTAGCAGATACGCAGTATTTT.